The sequence of this T cell receptor (beta chain) was determined in a study of CD4 T cells in relation to SARS-CoV-2 and coronaviruses. Unexposed donor CD4+ T cells date from about 2011-2018, before the COVID-19 pandemic. CD4+ T cells were isolated from the cells after less than 13 days of culture. Cells permitting, SARS-CoV-2 S/N and four cold-coronavirus spikes were tested on unexposed-donor CD4+ T cells. Comment on this clone: Its antigen is as yet unknown.

Germline CDR1 reads GTSNPN; CDR2 reads SVGIG (reference sequence). Trimming shortened V by 2 bases and J by 0 bases, and 8 bases separated the two germline ends. The CDR3 has 13 residues. Assay: immunoSEQ multiplex PCR; the TCRdb copy retains only in-frame clones and omits some. The profile shows about 23,000 clones, around four fifths of them singletons. The chain employs TRBV30 and TRBJ2-7; the D is unclear. What was sequenced was CD4+ T cells from PBMCs, cultured in vitro. The TCR comes from a human donor in good health. This CDR3 reads CAWSLFSSYEQYF. CDR3 DNA: TGTGCCTGGAGTCTTTTTAGCTCCTACGAGCAGTACTTC.